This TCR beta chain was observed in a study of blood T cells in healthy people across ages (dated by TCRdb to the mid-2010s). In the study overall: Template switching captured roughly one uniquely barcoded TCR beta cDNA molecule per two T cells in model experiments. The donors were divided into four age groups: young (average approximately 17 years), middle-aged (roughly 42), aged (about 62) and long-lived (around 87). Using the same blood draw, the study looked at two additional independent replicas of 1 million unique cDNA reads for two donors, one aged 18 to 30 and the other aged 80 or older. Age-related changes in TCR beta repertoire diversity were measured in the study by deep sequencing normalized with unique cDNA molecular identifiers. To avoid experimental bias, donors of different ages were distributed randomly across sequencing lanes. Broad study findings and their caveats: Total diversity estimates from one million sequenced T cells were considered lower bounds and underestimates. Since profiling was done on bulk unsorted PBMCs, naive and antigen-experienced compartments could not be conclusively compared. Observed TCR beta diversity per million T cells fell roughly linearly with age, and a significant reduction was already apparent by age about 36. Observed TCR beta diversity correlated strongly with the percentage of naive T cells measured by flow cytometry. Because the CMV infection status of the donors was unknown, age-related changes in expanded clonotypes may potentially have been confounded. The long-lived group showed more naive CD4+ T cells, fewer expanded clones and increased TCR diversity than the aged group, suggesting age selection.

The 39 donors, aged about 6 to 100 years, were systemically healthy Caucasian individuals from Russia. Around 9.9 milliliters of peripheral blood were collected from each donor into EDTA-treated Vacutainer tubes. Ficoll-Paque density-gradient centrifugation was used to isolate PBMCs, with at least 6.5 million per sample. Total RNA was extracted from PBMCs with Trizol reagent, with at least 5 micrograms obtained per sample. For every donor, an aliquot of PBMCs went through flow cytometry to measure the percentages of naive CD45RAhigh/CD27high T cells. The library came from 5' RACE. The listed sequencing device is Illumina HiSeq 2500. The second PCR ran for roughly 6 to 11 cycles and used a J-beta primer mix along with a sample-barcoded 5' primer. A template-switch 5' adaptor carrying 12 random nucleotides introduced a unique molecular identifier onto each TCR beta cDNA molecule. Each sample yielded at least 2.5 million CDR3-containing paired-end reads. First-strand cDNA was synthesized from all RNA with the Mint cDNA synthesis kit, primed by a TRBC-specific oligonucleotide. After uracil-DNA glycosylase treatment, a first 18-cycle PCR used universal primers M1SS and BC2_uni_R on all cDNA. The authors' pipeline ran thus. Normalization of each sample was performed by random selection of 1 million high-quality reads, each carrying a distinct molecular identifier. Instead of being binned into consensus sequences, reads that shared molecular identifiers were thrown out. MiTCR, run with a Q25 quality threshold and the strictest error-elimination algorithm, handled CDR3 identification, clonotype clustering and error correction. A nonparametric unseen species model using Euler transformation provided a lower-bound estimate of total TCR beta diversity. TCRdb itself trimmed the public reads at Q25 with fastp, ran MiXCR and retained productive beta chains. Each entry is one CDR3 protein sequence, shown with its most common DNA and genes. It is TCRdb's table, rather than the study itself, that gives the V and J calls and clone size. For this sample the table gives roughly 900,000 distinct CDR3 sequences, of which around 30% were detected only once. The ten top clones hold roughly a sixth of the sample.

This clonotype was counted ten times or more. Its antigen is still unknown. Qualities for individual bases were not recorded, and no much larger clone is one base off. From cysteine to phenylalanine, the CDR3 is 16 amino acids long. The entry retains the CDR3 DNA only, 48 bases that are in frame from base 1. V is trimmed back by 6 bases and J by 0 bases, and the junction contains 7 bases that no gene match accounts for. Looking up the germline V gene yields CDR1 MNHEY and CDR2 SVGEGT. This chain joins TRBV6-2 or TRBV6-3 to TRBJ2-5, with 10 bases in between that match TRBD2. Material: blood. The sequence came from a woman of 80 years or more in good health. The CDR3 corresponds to CASSYGAGGYQETQYF. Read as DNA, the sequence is TGTGCCAGCAGCTACGGAGCGGGGGGGTACCAAGAGACCCAGTACTTC.